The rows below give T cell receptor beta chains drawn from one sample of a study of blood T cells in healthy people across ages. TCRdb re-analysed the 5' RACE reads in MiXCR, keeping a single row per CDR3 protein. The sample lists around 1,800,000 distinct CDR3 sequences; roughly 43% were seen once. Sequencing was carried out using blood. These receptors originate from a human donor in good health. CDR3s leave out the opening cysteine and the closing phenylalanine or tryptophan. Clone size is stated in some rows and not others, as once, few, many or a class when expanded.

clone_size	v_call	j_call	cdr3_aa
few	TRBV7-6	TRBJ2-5	ASSLRSRGPYQETQY
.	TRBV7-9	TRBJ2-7	ASSYTGVTYEQY
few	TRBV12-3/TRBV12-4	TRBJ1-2	ASSVRPFYGYT
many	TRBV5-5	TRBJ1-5	ASSLWVSNQPQH
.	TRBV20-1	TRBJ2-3	SARTTTSTDTQY
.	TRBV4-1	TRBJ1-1	ASSVQRQGAGTEAF
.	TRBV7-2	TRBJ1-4	ASSRDPGNEKLF
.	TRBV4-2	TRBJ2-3	ASSQSRSRDTQY
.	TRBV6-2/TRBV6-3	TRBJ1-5	ASHYAQNSNQPQH
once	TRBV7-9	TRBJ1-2	ASNPTLAGRRELDGYT
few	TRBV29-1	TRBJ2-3	GVELVRGTQY
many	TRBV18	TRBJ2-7	ASSPPTYEQY
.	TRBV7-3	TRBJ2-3	ASSSREGGTDTQY
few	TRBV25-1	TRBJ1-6	ATTGWGTGNSPLH
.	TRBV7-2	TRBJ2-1	ASSLFLGSLSRVNNEQF
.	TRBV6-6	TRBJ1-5	ASSPQYRLSQPQH
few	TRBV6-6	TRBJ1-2	ASSYSGPEGGYT
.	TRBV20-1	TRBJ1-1	SASRGEAF
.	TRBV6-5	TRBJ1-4	ASSRTVRNEKRF
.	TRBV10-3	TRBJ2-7	AIRPIGLYEQY